This entry lists 13 T cell receptor beta chains sequenced from one sample in a study of beta chain features in type 1 diabetes. Expressed TCRB transcripts got sequenced, as all isolated RNA was reverse transcribed. Using immunoSEQ multiplex PCR, the repertoire was profiled, and TCRdb retains in-frame clones only, with some absent. The sample holds about 340,000 clones, roughly 9% seen once. Study outcomes and limitations: Among patients with Type 1 diabetes, TCRB CDR3s were moderately but significantly shorter in every one of the four CD4+ subsets.

These receptors' targets are unknown. The sequenced sample consisted of central memory CD4+ T cells from blood. Receptors were obtained from a man younger than 45 with type 1 diabetes.

This clone has at least ten counts. The chain employs TRBV7-9 and TRBJ2-7, with D unclear. CDR3 length: 14 residues. The V gene's germline CDR1 is SEHNR and CDR2 FQNEAQ (reference sequence). V was trimmed by 3 bases and J by 0 bases, leaving 9 bases between them. The CDR3 region is CASSLSFSSYEQYF. The CDR3 DNA is TGTGCCAGCAGCTTGTCCTTTTCCTCCTACGAGCAGTACTTC.

In its sample, this clone was seen a few times. The rearrangement links TRBV28 to TRBJ1-5; D remains unclear. Germline V gene sequence: CDR1 MDHEN, CDR2 SYDVKM. V was clipped by 7 bases and J by 1 base, with 14 bases between them. This CDR3 region has 15 residues. The CDR3 DNA sequence: TGTGCCAGCATCCCCCCCGGAGGGAGCAATCAGCCCCAGCATTTT. Translation: CASIPPGGSNQPQHF.

This clone was found a few times. Compared with germline, one end of the junction differs, possibly owing to a read error. V is TRBV7-7 and J is TRBJ2-2; D might be TRBD1 (6 bases). This CDR3 has 14 amino acids. Germline lookup yields CDR1 SSHAT and CDR2 FNYEAQ (reference sequence). CDR3 coding DNA: TGTGCTAGCAGCTTGACAGGGAACACCGGGGAGCTGTTTTTT. Translated: CASSLTGNTGELFF.

This chain links TRBV7-9 with TRBJ2-1, with no clear D. Germline values: CDR1 SEHNR, CDR2 FQNEAQ (reference sequence). The V gene lost 1 base and the J gene lost 12 bases, with 13 bases spanning the gap. This CDR3 is 13 amino acids long. CDR3 sequence reads: CASSLGFNSWQFF. For the CDR3, the DNA is TGTGCCAGCAGCTTAGGTTTCAACAGTTGGCAGTTCTTC.

This clone showed up just a few times. The chain is built from TRBV7-6 and TRBJ1-3; D uncertain. This CDR3 has 15 residues. CDR1 and CDR2 from the germline V gene are SGHVS and FNYEAQ. Trimming removed 4 bases at V and 0 bases at J, with 10 bases between. The CDR3 DNA is TGTGCCAGCAGCTCCGTACGGAGCTCTGGAAACACCATATATTTT. Translated, it gives CASSSVRSSGNTIYF.

This clone was counted only a few times. This rearrangement joins TRBV5-6 to TRBJ1-3; D is undetermined. Looked up from germline, CDR1 is SGHDT and CDR2 is YYEEEE. This CDR3 has 14 residues. The V gene lost 1 base and the J gene lost 0 bases, with 5 bases spanning the gap. CDR3 nucleotides: TGTGCCAGCAGCTTGATAAGCTCTGGAAACACCATATATTTT. Protein product: CASSLISSGNTIYF.

This clone was counted only a few times. The chain combines TRBV5-1 with TRBJ2-7, with 9 bases that match TRBD1. Looked up from germline, CDR1 is SGHRS and CDR2 is YFSETQ. V dropped 4 bases and J dropped 3; count of bases not matched to a gene: 8. This CDR3 is built from 15 residues. The CDR3 DNA is TGCGCCAGCAGCCCTGGGGGACAGGGTTTCTACGAGCAGTACTTC. Translated, it gives CASSPGGQGFYEQYF.

The chain is built from TRBV27 and TRBJ2-6; D is undetermined. The V end lost 7 bases, the J end lost 0 bases, and 10 bases lay between the germline ends. The CDR3 spans 15 residues. Germline-derived CDR1 and CDR2 are MNHEY and SMNVEV (reference sequence). The CDR3 region is CASMSVSSGANVLTF. The CDR3 DNA is TGTGCCAGCATGTCTGTCTCCTCTGGGGCCAACGTCCTGACTTTC.

This clone was found a few times. This chain joins TRBV28 and TRBJ1-1, with D unclear. CDR1 is MDHEN and CDR2 is SYDVKM in the germline V gene. The CDR3 runs 14 residues. V lost 6 bases, J lost 5 bases, and 16 bases lay in between. The CDR3 sequence is CASRSWESGTEAFF. The CDR3 DNA follows: TGTGCCAGCAGGTCTTGGGAATCCGGGACTGAAGCTTTCTTT.

This clone came up a few times. J is TRBJ1-4 and V is TRBV7-2, with D possibly TRBD1 on 5 matching bases. The CDR3 totals 13 residues. Per germline, CDR1 SGHTA and CDR2 FQGNSA. Trimming shortened V by 5 bases and J by 7 bases, and 11 bases separated the two germline ends. Written as DNA, the CDR3 is TGTGCCAGCAGCCGGGGCACAGGTGAAAAACTGTTTTTT. It codes for CASSRGTGEKLFF.

The rearrangement joins TRBV9 to TRBJ2-5, with no clear D. V was cut by 5 bases and J by 6 bases, with 8 bases left in between. This CDR3 region has 11 residues. Germline CDR1 and CDR2: SGDLS and YYNGEE. For the CDR3, the DNA is TGTGCCAGCAGTTTCCGCAAGACCCAGTACTTC. Its protein is CASSFRKTQYF.

This clone was seen only a few times. The genes are TRBV7-2 and TRBJ2-5; 10 bases agree with TRBD2. Germline V CDR1 and CDR2: SGHTA, FQGNSA. Trimming at V came to 3 bases and at J to 5 bases, leaving 12 bases not matched to a gene. The CDR3 has 17 residues. CDR3 nucleotides: TGTGCCAGCAGCTTCCATGGAGCGGGGGGGCCTTTCGAGACCCAGTACTTC. Amino acids: CASSFHGAGGPFETQYF.

This clone occurred a few times. J is TRBJ2-3 and V is TRBV7-2; no clear D gene. V was clipped by 3 bases and J by 3 bases, with 10 bases between them. This CDR3 spans 14 amino acids. Germline V gene sequence: CDR1 SGHTA, CDR2 FQGNSA. The CDR3 protein is CASSLAFGTDTQYF. The CDR3 nucleotides are TGTGCCAGCAGCTTGGCCTTTGGGACAGATACGCAGTATTTT. Supplemented by reference TRBV7-2 and TRBJ2-3, the full variable domain reads GAGVSQSPSNKVTEKGKDVELRCDPISGHTALYWYRQSLGQGLEFLIYFQGNSAPDKSGLPSDRFSAERTGGSVSTLTIQRTQQEDSAVYLCASSLAFGTDTQYFGPGTRLTVL.